This T cell receptor beta chain was sequenced in a study of blood T cell repertoires in COVID-19. About the research overall: Samples came from the United States, Italy and Spain, spanning acute and convalescent COVID-19. PBMCs, B-cell-depleted T cells, or T cells provided the cDNA or gDNA that made up the material.

J was trimmed by 5 bases and V by 6 bases; bases with no gene match: 6. This CDR3 comprises 13 residues. Original data processing: How many nucleated cells were present was estimated from reference gene primer amplification. Sequencing was performed with immunoSEQ multiplex PCR; in TCRdb, only in-frame clones are kept and a portion is missing. That table supplies the V and J calls and clone size; D and trimming were determined from the DNA. The table has approximately 34,000 clones, 75% to 90% seen once. V gene TRBV23-1 combines with J gene TRBJ2-7; TRBD1 matches 8 bases. TRBV23-1 is labeled an ORF, and its function is uncertain. Sequencing was carried out using peripheral blood. This sequence originates from a human donor in a cohort sampled during active COVID-19. The CDR3 DNA reads as TGCGCCAGCAGCCGACAGGGGCACGACGAGCAGTACTTC. This gives the protein CASSRQGHDEQYF.